This entry features one T cell receptor (beta chain) sequence. The PCR had 60 Vbeta and 13 Jbeta primers. Data came from immunoSEQ multiplex PCR; TCRdb stores just in-frame clones and leaves some out. Of 150,000 to 200,000 clones detected, around three quarters appear once; the ten largest clones hold about 1.9%. The entry originates in a study of cytomegalovirus exposure and HLA in healthy donors. Germline V lookup: CDR1 SGDLS, CDR2 YYNGEE. This CDR3 has 14 residues. V lost 2 bases to trimming and J lost 7 bases; unmatched junction nucleotides: 5. The chain employs TRBV9 and TRBJ1-5; 8 bases are shared with TRBD1. The sample taken for sequencing was PBMCs. The TCR comes from a man aged 25-45 years in good health and CMV-seronegative. The CDR3, as DNA: TGTGCCAGCAGCGTTCAGGGGGCGAACCAGCCCCAGCATTTT. Translating gives CASSVQGANQPQHF. The full variable domain, with the rest looked up from reference TRBV9 and TRBJ1-5, is DSGVTQTPKHLITATGQRVTLRCSPRSGDLSVYWYQQSLDQGLQFLIQYYNGEERAKGNILERFSAQQFPDLHSELNLSSLELGDSALYFCASSVQGANQPQHFGDGTRLSIL.